These 10 T cell receptor beta chains were all obtained from the same sample, sequenced in a study of a mutant IDH1 vaccine in newly diagnosed glioma. TCRdb's table, derived via immunoSEQ multiplex PCR, lists solely in-frame clones and lacks some. The sample consists of 50,000 to 65,000 clones, approximately 81% of them appearing once. Time point indicated: baseline, week 1 (first vaccination visit). Treatment noted: pre-vaccination baseline after standard-of-care therapy. Specimen: PBMCs, collected from a glioma patient treated with radiotherapy, temozolomide or both. The source is a man between 18 and 35 years old with glioma.

The genes are TRBV5-4 and TRBJ1-2; a weak D match, TRBD1 (5 bases). The length of the CDR3 is 14 residues. V gave up 0 bases and J gave up 7 bases, with 13 bases separating them. Germline V gives CDR1 SGHNT, CDR2 YYREEE (reference sequence). This CDR3 reads CASSLAQGYSGYTF. The DNA for the CDR3 is TGTGCCAGCAGCTTGGCTCAGGGCTACAGTGGCTACACCTTC.

The chain recombines TRBV6-5 with TRBJ1-1, with unresolved D. This CDR3 spans 12 amino acids. Germline V gene lookup returns CDR1 MNHEY and CDR2 SVGAGI. Trimming removed 6 bases at V and 9 bases at J, with 14 bases between. The CDR3 nucleotides read TGTGCCAGCAGCGGCGGAAGGGCCAAAGCTTTCTTT. As protein: CASSGGRAKAFF.

This clone was counted a single time. The CDR3 here is CASSRPGTGTGEQYF. DNA of the CDR3: TGTGCCAGCAGCCGACCGGGGACAGGGACGGGCGAGCAGTACTTC. This rearrangement joins TRBV7-9 to TRBJ2-7, with 9 bases lining up with TRBD1. The ends lost 5 bases at V and 6 bases at J; junction bases unmatched: 11. The CDR3 covers 15 residues. The germline gives CDR1 SEHNR, CDR2 FQNEAQ (reference sequence).

The chain joins TRBV30 to TRBJ1-3; D is ambiguous. Germline assignment: CDR1 GTSNPN and CDR2 SVGIG (reference sequence). Trimming removed 1 base at V and 0 bases at J, with 7 bases between. This CDR3 contains 14 residues. DNA for the CDR3: TGTGCCTGGAGTGGACTGCTCTCTGGAAACACCATATATTTT. Protein product: CAWSGLLSGNTIYF. Drawing the rest from reference TRBV30 and TRBJ1-3, the complete variable domain is SQTIHQWPATLVQPVGSPLSLECTVEGTSNPNLYWYRQAAGRGLQLLFYSVGIGQISSEVPQNLSASRPQDRQFILSSKKLLLSDSGFYLCAWSGLLSGNTIYFGEGSWLTVV.

The gene calls are TRBV7-9 and TRBJ2-3; D possibly corresponds to TRBD2 (6 bases). V was clipped by 4 bases and J by 2 bases, with 16 bases between them. The CDR3 runs 16 residues. The germline V gene has CDR1 SEHNR and CDR2 FQNEAQ (reference sequence). The CDR3 coding sequence is TGTGCCAGCAGCTCTCTGACTAGTCTTGTCACAGATACGCAGTATTTT. This translates into CASSSLTSLVTDTQYF.

J is TRBJ2-3 and V is TRBV7-9, with D uncertain. Germline V gives CDR1 SEHNR, CDR2 FQNEAQ (reference sequence). V gave up 1 base and J gave up 2 bases, with 7 bases separating them. The CDR3 is 14 amino acids. The CDR3 DNA follows: TGTGCCAGCAGCTTAGTTGCGACCACAGATACGCAGTATTTT. As protein: CASSLVATTDTQYF.

The chain carries TRBV6-5 and TRBJ2-1, with 7 nucleotides matching TRBD2. The CDR3 is 14 residues long. In germline, CDR1 is MNHEY, CDR2 SVGAGI. With V trimmed by 5 bases and J by 6 bases, 7 bases remained unmatched. This CDR3 reads CASSIGRSGNEQFF. The CDR3 coding sequence is TGTGCCAGCAGTATCGGGAGGTCAGGCAATGAGCAGTTCTTC.

Comments on this clone: This sample includes further DNA sequences coding for the same CDR3. The CDR3 sequence is CASSPNGYEQYF. CDR3 nucleotide sequence: TGTGCCAGCTCACCCAACGGCTACGAGCAGTACTTC. The chain combines TRBV18 with TRBJ2-7, with no clear D. Between the trimmed V and J ends, which lost 3 bases and 3 bases, there was a span of 6 bases. CDR3 length: 12 amino acids. Per germline, CDR1 KGHSH and CDR2 LQKENI.

The chain is built from TRBV4-1 and TRBJ1-5; D possibly corresponds to TRBD1 (5 bases). This CDR3 is built from 15 residues. The germline gives CDR1 MGHRA, CDR2 YSYEKL. V lost 4 bases and J lost 6, with 16 bases in between. CDR3 sequence: CASSPRAREGQPQHF. DNA of the CDR3: TGCGCCAGCAGCCCGAGGGCCAGGGAAGGTCAGCCCCAGCATTTT.

The chain links TRBV5-6 to TRBJ1-2; D not certain. CDR3 length: 16 amino acids. From germline, CDR1 is SGHDT and CDR2 YYEEEE. Trimming took off 1 base at V and 0 bases at J, with 13 bases between the two ends. Here the CDR3 DNA reads TGTGCCAGCAGCTTGTTGTCATGGTCCCCTAACTATGGCTACACCTTC. It specifies CASSLLSWSPNYGYTF.